This passage covers 7 T cell receptor beta chains from one sample sequenced in a study of T cell changes during pregnancy in multiple sclerosis. Profiled with immunoSEQ multiplex PCR; TCRdb holds only in-frame clones, not every one. This table holds 55,000 to 75,000 clones, 91% found once. The starting material was peripheral blood, obtained in the third trimester of pregnancy. These receptors were collected from a female donor in good health, enrolled as a control in a pregnancy study.

The chain recombines TRBV27 with TRBJ2-5; TRBD1 might be the D (5 bases). Per germline, CDR1 MNHEY and CDR2 SMNVEV (reference sequence). With 3 bases removed from V and 5 bases from J, the gap between germline ends came to 13 bases. This CDR3 contains 14 residues. CDR3 protein: CASSFIGALETQYF. In DNA form, the CDR3 reads TGTGCCAGCAGTTTTATAGGGGCGTTGGAGACCCAGTACTTC.

The chain recombines TRBV15 with TRBJ2-7, with 7 bases identical to TRBD2. V was clipped by 5 bases and J by 5 bases; unmatched bases: 9. The CDR3 extends over 14 amino acids. The V gene's germline CDR1 is LNHNV and CDR2 YYDKDF (reference sequence). The CDR3 loop reads CATSDPRGVHEQYF. The CDR3 DNA reads TGTGCCACCAGCGACCCCCGGGGGGTCCACGAGCAGTACTTC.

V gene TRBV30 combines with J gene TRBJ1-5; TRBD1 matches 8 bases. J was trimmed by 6 bases and V by 2 bases; bases with no gene match: 12. This CDR3 contains 16 residues. Germline V gives CDR1 GTSNPN, CDR2 SVGIG (reference sequence). CDR3 DNA sequence: TGTGCCTGGAGTCTGAGGACAGGGAGGATTGGTCAGCCCCAGCATTTT. Its translation is CAWSLRTGRIGQPQHF.

The gene calls are TRBV7-9 and TRBJ2-1; 7 bases agree with TRBD1. V was pared by 5 bases and J by 4 bases, with 11 bases of the junction left unmatched. The CDR3 loop spans 16 amino acids. From germline, CDR1 is SEHNR and CDR2 FQNEAQ (reference sequence). CDR3 nucleotides: TGTGCCAGCAGCCCCCTGAGGAGACAGGGATACAATGAGCAGTTCTTC. Translating gives CASSPLRRQGYNEQFF.

A single count supports this clone. The chain links TRBV28 to TRBJ1-2, with 7 bases that match TRBD1. CDR1 MDHEN and CDR2 SYDVKM come from the germline V gene. This CDR3 region has 13 residues. V dropped 2 bases and J dropped 8; count of bases not matched to a gene: 5. CDR3: CASSLLQGQGYTF. DNA for the CDR3: TGTGCCAGCAGTTTACTACAGGGACAGGGCTACACCTTC.

V usage is TRBV2 and J usage is TRBJ2-1; D is uncertain. In germline, CDR1 is SNHLY, CDR2 FYNNEI. Trimming removed 9 bases at V and 3 bases at J, with 15 bases between. The length of the CDR3 is 14 residues. CDR3: CASSTSVVYNEQFF. The CDR3 DNA reads as TGTGCCAGTTCAACGAGTGTAGTCTACAATGAGCAGTTCTTC.

This clone was observed a single time. The V gene is TRBV6-5, the J gene TRBJ2-1; 7 bases agree with TRBD1. Germline V gene lookup returns CDR1 MNHEY and CDR2 SVGAGI. The ends lost 8 bases at V and 4 bases at J; junction bases unmatched: 5. This CDR3 is built from 13 residues. CDR3 sequence (DNA): TGTGCCAGCTCCGGGACAGAATACAATGAGCAGTTCTTC. This codes for CASSGTEYNEQFF.